This record covers a single T cell receptor (beta chain). Antigen: not known. Germline is not matched at one junction end, which may reflect a read error. The sample is drawn from a study of lymphopenia after photon versus proton radiotherapy. CDR3 length: 16 residues. From germline, CDR1 is MGHRA and CDR2 YSYEKL. Measured with immunoSEQ multiplex PCR; TCRdb has only the in-frame clones, and not every one. The sample holds over 25,000 clones, 90% seen once. Study-level results: After the lymphocyte nadir, photon-treated repertoires showed oligoclonal expansion, especially of CD8+ Temra cells. Relative stability marked proton patients; photon patients lost diversity and naive cells.

Sequencing was performed on peripheral blood, taken from a patient treated with photon-based radiotherapy. The TCR originated in a woman between 50 and 59 years old with cholangiocarcinoma. J is TRBJ2-3 and V is TRBV4-1; the D call may be TRBD1 or TRBD2 (5 bases each). The CDR3 nucleotides are TGCGCCAGCAGACAAGAGGGGTCCAGGGCCTTAGATACGCAGTATTTT. Translated: CASRQEGSRALDTQYF.